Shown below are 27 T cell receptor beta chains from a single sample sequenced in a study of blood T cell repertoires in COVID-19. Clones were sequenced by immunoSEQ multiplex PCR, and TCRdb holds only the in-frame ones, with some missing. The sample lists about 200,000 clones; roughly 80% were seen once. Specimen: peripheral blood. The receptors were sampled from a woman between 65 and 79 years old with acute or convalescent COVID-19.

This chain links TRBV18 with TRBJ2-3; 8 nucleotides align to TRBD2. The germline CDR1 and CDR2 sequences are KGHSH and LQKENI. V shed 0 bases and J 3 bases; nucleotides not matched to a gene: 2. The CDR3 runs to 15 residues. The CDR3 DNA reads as TGTGCCAGCTCACCACCAGGCGGGGGGACAGATACGCAGTATTTT. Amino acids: CASSPPGGGTDTQYF.

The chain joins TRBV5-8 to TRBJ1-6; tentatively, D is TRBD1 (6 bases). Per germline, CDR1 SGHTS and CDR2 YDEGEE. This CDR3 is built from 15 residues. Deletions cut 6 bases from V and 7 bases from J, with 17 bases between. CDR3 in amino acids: CASKTSGTLNSPLHF. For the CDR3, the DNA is TGTGCCAGCAAGACTTCCGGGACACTCAATTCACCCCTCCACTTT. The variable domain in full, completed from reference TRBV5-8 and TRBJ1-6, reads EAGVTQSPTHLIKTRGQQATLRCSPISGHTSVYWYQQALGLGLQFLLWYDEGEERNRGNFPPRFSGRQFPNYSSELNVNALELEDSALYLCASKTSGTLNSPLHFGNGTRLTVT.

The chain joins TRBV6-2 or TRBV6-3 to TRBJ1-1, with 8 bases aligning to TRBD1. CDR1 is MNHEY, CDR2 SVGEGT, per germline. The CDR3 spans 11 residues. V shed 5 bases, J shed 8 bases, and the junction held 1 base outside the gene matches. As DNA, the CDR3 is TGTGCCAGCAGTCAGGGGGCCGAAGCTTTCTTT. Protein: CASSQGAEAFF.

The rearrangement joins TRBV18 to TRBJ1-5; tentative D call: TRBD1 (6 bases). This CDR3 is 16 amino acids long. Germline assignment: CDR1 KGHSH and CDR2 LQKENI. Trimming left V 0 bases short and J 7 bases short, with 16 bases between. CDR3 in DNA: TGTGCCAGCTCACCACCGAATCCTGCAGGGGCCCAGCCCCAGCATTTT. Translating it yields CASSPPNPAGAQPQHF.

The CDR3 here is CASSGFRTASSYNSPLHF. DNA for the CDR3: TGTGCCAGCAGTGGATTTCGGACAGCGAGCTCCTATAATTCACCCCTCCACTTT. The chain has TRBV25-1 and TRBJ1-6; D is perhaps TRBD1 (6 bases). Trimming removed 4 bases from V and 0 bases from J, with 16 bases in between. The CDR3 extends over 18 amino acids. Per germline, CDR1 MGHDK and CDR2 SYGVNS.

The CDR3 nucleotides are TGCAGCGTTGAAAAGACTAGCGGAACCTTGGGGACCCAGTACTTC. Protein product: CSVEKTSGTLGTQYF. The J gene is TRBJ2-5, the V gene TRBV29-1, with 9 positions matching TRBD2. The CDR3 totals 15 residues. Germline-derived CDR1 and CDR2 are SQVTM and ANQGSEA. After removal of 2 bases from V and 7 bases from J, the junction contained 11 bases not matched to a gene.

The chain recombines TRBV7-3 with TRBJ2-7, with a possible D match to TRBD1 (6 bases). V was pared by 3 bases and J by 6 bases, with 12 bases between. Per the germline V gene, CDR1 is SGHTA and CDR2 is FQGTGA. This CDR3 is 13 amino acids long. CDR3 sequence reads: CASSFSSTGEQYF. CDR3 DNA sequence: TGTGCCAGCAGCTTTTCTTCGACAGGCGAGCAGTACTTC.

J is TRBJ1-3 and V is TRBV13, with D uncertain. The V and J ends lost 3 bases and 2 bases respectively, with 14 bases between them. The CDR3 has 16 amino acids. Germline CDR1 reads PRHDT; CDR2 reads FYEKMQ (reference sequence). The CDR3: CASSFNSLVAGNTIYF. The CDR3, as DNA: TGTGCCAGCAGCTTTAACAGTTTGGTCGCTGGAAACACCATATATTTT.

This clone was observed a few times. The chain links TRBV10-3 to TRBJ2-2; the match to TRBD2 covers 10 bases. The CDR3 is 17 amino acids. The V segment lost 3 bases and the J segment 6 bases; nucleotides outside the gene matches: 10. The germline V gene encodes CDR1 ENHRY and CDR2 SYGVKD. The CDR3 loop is CAISEKRGGRLAGELFF. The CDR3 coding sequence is TGTGCCATCAGTGAAAAGCGGGGGGGCCGGTTAGCCGGGGAGCTGTTTTTT.

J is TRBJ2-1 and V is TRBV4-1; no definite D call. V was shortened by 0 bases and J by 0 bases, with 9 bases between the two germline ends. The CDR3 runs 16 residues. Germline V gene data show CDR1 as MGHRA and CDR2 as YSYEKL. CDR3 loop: CASSQDITDSYNEQFF. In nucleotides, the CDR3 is TGCGCCAGCAGCCAAGATATAACAGACTCCTACAATGAGCAGTTCTTC.

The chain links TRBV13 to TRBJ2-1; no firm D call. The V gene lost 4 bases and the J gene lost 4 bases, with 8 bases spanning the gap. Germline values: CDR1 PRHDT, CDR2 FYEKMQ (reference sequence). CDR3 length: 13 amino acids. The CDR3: CASSSQVYNEQFF. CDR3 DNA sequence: TGTGCCAGCAGCTCTCAGGTTTACAATGAGCAGTTCTTC. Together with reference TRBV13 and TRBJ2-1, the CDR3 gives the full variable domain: AAGVIQSPRHLIKEKRETATLKCYPIPRHDTVYWYQQGPGQDPQFLISFYEKMQSDKGSIPDRFSAQQFSDYHSELNMSSLELGDSALYFCASSSQVYNEQFFGPGTRLTVL.

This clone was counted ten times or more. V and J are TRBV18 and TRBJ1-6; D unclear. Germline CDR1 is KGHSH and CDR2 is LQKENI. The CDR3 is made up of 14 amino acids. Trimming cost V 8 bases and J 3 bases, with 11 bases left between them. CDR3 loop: CASRSEGYNSPLHF. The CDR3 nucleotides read TGTGCCAGCAGATCGGAGGGCTATAATTCACCCCTCCACTTT.

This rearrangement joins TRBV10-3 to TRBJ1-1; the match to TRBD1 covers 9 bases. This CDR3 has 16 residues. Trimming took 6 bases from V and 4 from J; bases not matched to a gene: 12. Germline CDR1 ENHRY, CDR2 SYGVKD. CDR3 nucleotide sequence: TGTGCCATCAGCGCGACAGGGGGGGCGGGTGGCACTGAAGCTTTCTTT. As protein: CAISATGGAGGTEAFF.

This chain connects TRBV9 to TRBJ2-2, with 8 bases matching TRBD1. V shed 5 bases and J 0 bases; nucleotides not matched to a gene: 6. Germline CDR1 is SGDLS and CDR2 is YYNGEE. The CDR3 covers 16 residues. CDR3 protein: CASRGAGGANTGELFF. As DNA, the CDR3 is TGTGCCAGCAGGGGTGCAGGGGGCGCGAACACCGGGGAGCTGTTTTTT.

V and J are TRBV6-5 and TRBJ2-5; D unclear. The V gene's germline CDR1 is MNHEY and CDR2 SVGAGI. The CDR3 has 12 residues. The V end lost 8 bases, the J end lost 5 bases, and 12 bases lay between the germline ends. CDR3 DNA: TGTGCCAGCGGGCCTCATGGGGAGACCCAGTACTTC. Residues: CASGPHGETQYF.

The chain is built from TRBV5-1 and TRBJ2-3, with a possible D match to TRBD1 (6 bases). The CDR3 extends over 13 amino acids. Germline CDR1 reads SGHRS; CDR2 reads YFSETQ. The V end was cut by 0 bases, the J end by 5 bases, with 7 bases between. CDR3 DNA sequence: TGCGCCAGCAGCTTGGACAGGGAAGATACGCAGTATTTT. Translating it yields CASSLDREDTQYF. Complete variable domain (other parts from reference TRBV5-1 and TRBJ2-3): KAGVTQTPRYLIKTRGQQVTLSCSPISGHRSVSWYQQTPGQGLQFLFEYFSETQRNKGNFPGRFSGRQFSNSRSEMNVSTLELGDSALYLCASSLDREDTQYFGPGTRLTVL.

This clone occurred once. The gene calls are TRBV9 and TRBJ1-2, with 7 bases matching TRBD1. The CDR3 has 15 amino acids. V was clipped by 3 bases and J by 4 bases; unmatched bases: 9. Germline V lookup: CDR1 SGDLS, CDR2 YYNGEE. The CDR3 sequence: CASSGGQPQSYGYTF. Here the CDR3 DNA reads TGTGCCAGCAGCGGGGGACAGCCCCAGAGCTATGGCTACACCTTC.

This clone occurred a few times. The CDR3 loop is CATSDNPYSGGNIQYF. CDR3 sequence (DNA): TGTGCCACCAGTGATAACCCTTATAGCGGGGGGAACATTCAGTACTTC. The V call is TRBV24-1, the J call TRBJ2-4, with 10 bases matching TRBD2. With 3 bases clipped from V and 7 bases from J, the junction kept 8 bases outside the gene matches. CDR3 length: 16 residues. Germline lookup yields CDR1 KGHDR and CDR2 SFDVKD.

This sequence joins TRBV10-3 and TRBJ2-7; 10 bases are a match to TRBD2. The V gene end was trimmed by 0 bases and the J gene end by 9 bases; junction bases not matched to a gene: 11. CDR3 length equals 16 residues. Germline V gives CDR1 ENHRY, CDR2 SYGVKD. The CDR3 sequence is CAISESRVAGGIGQYV. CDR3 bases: TGTGCCATCAGTGAGTCGAGAGTAGCGGGGGGTATCGGGCAGTACGTC.

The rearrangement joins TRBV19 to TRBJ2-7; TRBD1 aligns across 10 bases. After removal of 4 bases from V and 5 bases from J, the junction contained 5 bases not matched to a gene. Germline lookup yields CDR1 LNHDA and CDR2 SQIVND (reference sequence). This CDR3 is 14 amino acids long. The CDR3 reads CASSRQGARDEQYF. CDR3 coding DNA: TGTGCCAGTAGTAGACAGGGGGCTCGGGACGAGCAGTACTTC.

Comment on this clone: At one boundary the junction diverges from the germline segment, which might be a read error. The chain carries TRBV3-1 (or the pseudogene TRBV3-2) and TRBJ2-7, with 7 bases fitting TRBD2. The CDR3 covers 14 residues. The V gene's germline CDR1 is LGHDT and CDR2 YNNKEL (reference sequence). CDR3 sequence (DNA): TGTGCCGGCAGCCAAGATGCTAGCGGCTACGAGCAGTACTTC. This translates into CAGSQDASGYEQYF.

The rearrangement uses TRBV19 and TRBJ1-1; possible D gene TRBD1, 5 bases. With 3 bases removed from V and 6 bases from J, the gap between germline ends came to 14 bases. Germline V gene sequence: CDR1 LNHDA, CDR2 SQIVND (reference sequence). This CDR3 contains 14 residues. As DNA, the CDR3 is TGTGCCAGTAGTATTAGCCAGGGTAGTGCTGAAGCTTTCTTT. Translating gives CASSISQGSAEAFF.

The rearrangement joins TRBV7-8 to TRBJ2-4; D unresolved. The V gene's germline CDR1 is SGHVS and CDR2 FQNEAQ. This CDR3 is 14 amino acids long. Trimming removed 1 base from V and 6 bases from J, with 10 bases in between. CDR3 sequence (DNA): TGTGCCAGCAGCTTAGAGAGGTCTTCAAACATTCAGTACTTC. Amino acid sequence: CASSLERSSNIQYF.

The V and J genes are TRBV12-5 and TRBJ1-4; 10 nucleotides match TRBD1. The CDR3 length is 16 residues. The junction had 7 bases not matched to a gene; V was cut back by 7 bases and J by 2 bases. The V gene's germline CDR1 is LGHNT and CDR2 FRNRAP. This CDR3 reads CASAIGQGVTNEKLFF. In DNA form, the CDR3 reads TGTGCTAGTGCCATAGGACAGGGGGTGACTAATGAAAAACTGTTTTTT. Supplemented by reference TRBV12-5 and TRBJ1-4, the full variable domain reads DARVTQTPRHKVTEMGQEVTMRCQPILGHNTVFWYRQTMMQGLELLAYFRNRAPLDDSGMPKDRFSAEMPDATLATLKIQPSEPRDSAVYFCASAIGQGVTNEKLFFGSGTQLSVL.

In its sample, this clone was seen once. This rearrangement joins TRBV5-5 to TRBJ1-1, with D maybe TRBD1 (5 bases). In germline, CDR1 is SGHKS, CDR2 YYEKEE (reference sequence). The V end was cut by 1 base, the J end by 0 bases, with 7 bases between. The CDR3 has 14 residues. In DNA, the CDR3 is TGTGCCAGCAGCTTGACAGGCATGAACACTGAAGCTTTCTTT. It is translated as CASSLTGMNTEAFF.

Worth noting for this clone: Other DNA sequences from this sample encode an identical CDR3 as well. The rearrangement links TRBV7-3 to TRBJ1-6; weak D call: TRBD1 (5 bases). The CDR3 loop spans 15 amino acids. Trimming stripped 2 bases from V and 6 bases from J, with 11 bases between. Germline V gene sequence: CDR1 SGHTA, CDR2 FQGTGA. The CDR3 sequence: CASSLQGALNSPLHF. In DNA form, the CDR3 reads TGTGCCAGCAGCTTACAGGGTGCCCTTAATTCACCCCTCCACTTT.

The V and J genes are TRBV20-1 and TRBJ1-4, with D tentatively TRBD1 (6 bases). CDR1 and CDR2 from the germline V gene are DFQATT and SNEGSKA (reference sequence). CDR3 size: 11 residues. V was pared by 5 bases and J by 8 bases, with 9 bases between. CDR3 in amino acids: CSAQQGEKLFF. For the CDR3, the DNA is TGCAGTGCTCAGCAGGGGGAAAAACTGTTTTTT.